These 2 T cell receptor beta chains share one sample of origin, sequenced in a study of blood T cell repertoires in COVID-19. Only in-frame clones appear in the TCRdb table, and some are missing; sequencing was by immunoSEQ multiplex PCR. The sample carries tens of thousands of clones, 85% to 90% recorded once. Source material: peripheral blood. These receptors all stem from a man in his forties with acute or convalescent COVID-19.

The V call is TRBV29-1, the J call TRBJ1-1, with D hard to call. V shed 5 bases and J shed 0 bases, with 10 bases lying between them. The CDR3 length is 13 residues. Germline assignment: CDR1 SQVTM and CDR2 ANQGSEA. The CDR3 sequence: CSVTVPMNTEAFF. DNA of the CDR3: TGCAGCGTTACGGTACCCATGAACACTGAAGCTTTCTTT.

V and J are TRBV9 and TRBJ2-3, with TRBD1 as a possible D gene (8 bases). CDR3 length equals 15 residues. CDR1 and CDR2 (germline): SGDLS, YYNGEE. The germline V and J ends were trimmed by 1 base and 6 bases, with 15 bases remaining between them. The CDR3 nucleotides are TGTGCCAGCAGCGTAAGACAGGGGCGGGGGGATACGCAGTATTTT. This codes for CASSVRQGRGDTQYF. The variable domain in full, with the rest retrieved from reference TRBV9 and TRBJ2-3, is DSGVTQTPKHLITATGQRVTLRCSPRSGDLSVYWYQQSLDQGLQFLIQYYNGEERAKGNILERFSAQQFPDLHSELNLSSLELGDSALYFCASSVRQGRGDTQYFGPGTRLTVL.